Listed below are T cell receptor beta chains from one sample, sequenced in a study of blood T cell repertoires in COVID-19. Profiling relied on immunoSEQ multiplex PCR, and the TCRdb table lists in-frame clones only, not all of them. The table shows 150,000 to 200,000 clones, with approximately 84% occurring only once. Sequencing input: PBMCs or T cells enriched from blood (not recorded which). These receptors were collected from a human donor with acute COVID-19. The donor label of this sample is uncertain. Both conserved end residues are part of each CDR3. Fields, in order: D gene, J gene, V gene, CDR3 protein. D genes are given only for firm matches.

d_gene: .; j_gene: TRBJ2-5; v_gene: TRBV7-2; CDR3aa: CASSPTPGEETQYF
d_gene: TRBD2; j_gene: TRBJ2-3; v_gene: TRBV11-2; CDR3aa: CASSLTSGGVTDTQYF
d_gene: TRBD2; j_gene: TRBJ2-7; v_gene: TRBV10-3; CDR3aa: CAIRGNLAELEQYF
d_gene: TRBD2; j_gene: TRBJ2-5; v_gene: TRBV7-2; CDR3aa: CASSKGASGGGETQYF
d_gene: .; j_gene: TRBJ2-5; v_gene: TRBV27; CDR3aa: CASSLGSEYQETQYF
d_gene: TRBD1; j_gene: TRBJ2-7; v_gene: TRBV2; CDR3aa: CASRGQGYYEQYF
d_gene: .; j_gene: TRBJ2-1; v_gene: TRBV11-2; CDR3aa: CASSSPTYYNEQFF
d_gene: .; j_gene: TRBJ2-2; v_gene: TRBV27; CDR3aa: CASSFGVTRELFF
d_gene: .; j_gene: TRBJ2-7; v_gene: TRBV30; CDR3aa: CAWSSGGPIYEQYF
d_gene: .; j_gene: TRBJ1-2; v_gene: TRBV30; CDR3aa: CAWGTARGGYTF
d_gene: TRBD1; j_gene: TRBJ2-6; v_gene: TRBV2; CDR3aa: CASSGQGLGFGANVLTF
d_gene: .; j_gene: TRBJ2-5; v_gene: TRBV19; CDR3aa: CASSMDIEETQYF
d_gene: TRBD2; j_gene: TRBJ2-3; v_gene: TRBV3-1/TRBV3-2; CDR3aa: CASSQDSLAGITDTQYF
d_gene: .; j_gene: TRBJ1-1; v_gene: TRBV18; CDR3aa: CASSPRMKSSGVNTEAFF
d_gene: .; j_gene: TRBJ2-7; v_gene: TRBV4-1; CDR3aa: CASSQDRSEQYF
d_gene: .; j_gene: TRBJ1-1; v_gene: TRBV24-1; CDR3aa: CATSFPPQGPAEAFF
d_gene: TRBD1; j_gene: TRBJ1-2; v_gene: TRBV11-2; CDR3aa: CASSLDRGQEKNGYTF
d_gene: .; j_gene: TRBJ1-1; v_gene: TRBV4-2; CDR3aa: CASSPAHTTEAFF
d_gene: TRBD1; j_gene: TRBJ1-1; v_gene: TRBV4-3; CDR3aa: CASSQEVQGESFTEAFF
d_gene: .; j_gene: TRBJ1-3; v_gene: TRBV5-5; CDR3aa: CASSWGVGTGNTIYF
d_gene: .; j_gene: TRBJ1-5; v_gene: TRBV2; CDR3aa: CASSEGGREPQHF
d_gene: TRBD2; j_gene: TRBJ2-7; v_gene: TRBV30; CDR3aa: CAWSGLAGATYEQYF
d_gene: TRBD1; j_gene: TRBJ1-2; v_gene: TRBV19; CDR3aa: CASFRGRVGYTF
d_gene: .; j_gene: TRBJ2-1; v_gene: TRBV6-7; CDR3aa: CASSYYLGGKQGYNEQFF
d_gene: .; j_gene: TRBJ2-3; v_gene: TRBV27; CDR3aa: CASSFTISSTDTQYF
d_gene: .; j_gene: TRBJ2-3; v_gene: TRBV14; CDR3aa: CASSPRLKTGTDTQYF
d_gene: .; j_gene: TRBJ1-1; v_gene: TRBV29-1; CDR3aa: CSARDRIYTEAFF
d_gene: .; j_gene: TRBJ1-2; v_gene: TRBV18; CDR3aa: CASSPPLLGGELIYGYTF
d_gene: TRBD1; j_gene: TRBJ2-7; v_gene: TRBV7-2; CDR3aa: CASSTTGHGYEQYF
d_gene: .; j_gene: TRBJ1-2; v_gene: TRBV29-1; CDR3aa: CSVEAGGRSYTF
d_gene: .; j_gene: TRBJ1-1; v_gene: TRBV2; CDR3aa: CASSEVQGEAFF
d_gene: .; j_gene: TRBJ2-7; v_gene: TRBV5-1; CDR3aa: CASSLAGLLYEQYF
d_gene: .; j_gene: TRBJ2-7; v_gene: TRBV19; CDR3aa: CASSIGHRVGEQYF
d_gene: .; j_gene: TRBJ1-4; v_gene: TRBV30; CDR3aa: CAWSSDTGGEKLFF
d_gene: TRBD1; j_gene: TRBJ2-7; v_gene: TRBV11-2; CDR3aa: CASSLGHGTGAYEQYF
d_gene: .; j_gene: TRBJ2-7; v_gene: TRBV27; CDR3aa: CASSSGTSTYEQYF
d_gene: .; j_gene: TRBJ1-1; v_gene: TRBV29-1; CDR3aa: CSVELVTSDTEAFF
d_gene: .; j_gene: TRBJ1-1; v_gene: TRBV11-3; CDR3aa: CASSSRGNTEAFF
d_gene: .; j_gene: TRBJ1-1; v_gene: TRBV11-2; CDR3aa: CASSLGDLNTEAFF
d_gene: .; j_gene: TRBJ2-1; v_gene: TRBV29-1; CDR3aa: CSVGPSSRFF
d_gene: .; j_gene: TRBJ2-2; v_gene: TRBV24-1; CDR3aa: CATSDRQGLTGELFF
d_gene: .; j_gene: TRBJ1-2; v_gene: TRBV27; CDR3aa: CASSYTLDYGYTF
d_gene: .; j_gene: TRBJ1-4; v_gene: TRBV19; CDR3aa: CASTNRAATNEKLFF
d_gene: .; j_gene: TRBJ1-5; v_gene: TRBV30; CDR3aa: CAWSGGVSNQPQHF
d_gene: .; j_gene: TRBJ2-7; v_gene: TRBV11-2; CDR3aa: CASSLGVDREEYF